The rows below give T cell receptor beta chains drawn from one sample of a study of Ad26.COV2.S vaccination and SARS-CoV-2 variants. Profiled with immunoSEQ multiplex PCR; TCRdb holds only in-frame clones, not every one. The profile shows some 390,000 clones, roughly nine tenths of them singletons. The specimen was peripheral blood, collected in a trial of Ad26.COV2.S vaccine versus placebo. The receptors stem from a person aged 18-60 years who received the Ad26.COV2.S COVID-19 vaccine or a placebo. CDR3s include the opening cysteine and the closing phenylalanine or tryptophan. Fields, in order: clone size, V gene, J gene, D gene, CDR3 protein, CDR3 DNA. D genes are given only for firm matches. Size is stated for part of the rows, as once, few or many counts, or as a class when the clone is expanded.

>NA|TRBV6-2/TRBV6-3|TRBJ1-5|NA
CASSDYRDQPQHF
TGTGCCAGCAGCGACTACCGGGATCAGCCCCAGCATTTT
>NA|TRBV5-1|TRBJ1-6|NA
CASSLGQENSPLHF
TGCGCCAGCAGCTTGGGACAGGAGAATTCACCCCTCCACTTT
>once|TRBV15|TRBJ2-3|NA
CATSRGWTDTQYF
TGTGCCACCAGCAGAGGGTGGACAGATACGCAGTATTTT
>NA|TRBV3-1/TRBV3-2|TRBJ1-4|TRBD1
CASSRVGQGGEKLFF
TGTGCCAGCAGCCGAGTGGGACAGGGGGGGGAAAAACTGTTTTTT
>NA|TRBV4-1|TRBJ2-2|NA
CASSQTIRGSTGELFF
TGCGCCAGCAGCCAAACAATTCGGGGCTCGACCGGGGAGCTGTTTTTT
>once|TRBV6-5|TRBJ2-1|NA
CASGAVSSYNEQFF
TGTGCCAGCGGGGCGGTGAGCTCCTACAATGAGCAGTTCTTC
>few|TRBV6-2/TRBV6-3|TRBJ1-1|TRBD1
CASSYETGGSLSAFF
TGTGCCAGCAGTTACGAAACAGGGGGAAGTTTGTCGGCTTTCTTT
>NA|TRBV19|TRBJ2-2|NA
CASSMGVAGELFF
TGTGCCAGTAGTATGGGGGTCGCCGGGGAGCTGTTTTTT
>NA|TRBV5-1|TRBJ2-2|TRBD2
CASSTPGLADTGELFF
TGCGCCAGCAGCACGCCGGGACTAGCGGACACCGGGGAGCTGTTTTTT
>few|TRBV7-9|TRBJ1-4|TRBD1
CASSQLGQSNEKLFF
TGTGCCAGCAGCCAACTGGGACAGAGTAATGAAAAACTGTTTTTT
>NA|TRBV27|TRBJ2-3|TRBD1
CASSGQGSDTQYF
TGTGCCAGCAGTGGACAGGGGTCAGATACGCAGTATTTT
>NA|TRBV11-2|TRBJ2-3|NA
CASSLVTPSTQYF
TGTGCCAGCAGCTTAGTGACCCCAAGCACGCAGTATTTT
>once|TRBV13|TRBJ1-1|NA
CASSYRDTEAFF
TGTGCCAGCAGCTACAGGGACACTGAAGCTTTCTTT
>once|TRBV28|TRBJ2-3|TRBD1
CATRTGGGTDTQYF
TGTGCCACCAGGACAGGGGGTGGCACAGATACGCAGTATTTT
>NA|TRBV4-1|TRBJ2-5|NA
CASSQGRQGPGGETQYF
TGCGCCAGCAGCCAAGGGAGACAGGGGCCGGGAGGAGAGACCCAGTACTTC
>NA|TRBV5-4|TRBJ2-1|NA
CASSLVPGAGYEQFF
TGTGCCAGCAGCTTGGTGCCGGGTGCGGGGTATGAGCAGTTCTTC
>NA|TRBV7-2|TRBJ1-5|NA
CASSLGTGEGQPQHF
TGTGCCAGCAGCTTAGGCACGGGAGAAGGACAGCCCCAGCATTTT